The clone carrying this TCR beta chain was detected a few times. The antigen remains unidentified. Germline V lookup: CDR1 SGHNT, CDR2 YENEEA. This CDR3 has 12 amino acids. The V gene lost 5 bases and the J gene lost 9 bases, with 13 bases spanning the gap. The sample originates from a study of T-cell memory formation after mild COVID-19. Study-wide context: Largely, the TCR clusters proved donor specific. Findings and limits, study-wide: Whereas later expanders leaned CD4+, clones contracting day 15 to 85 showed a balanced CD4/CD8 makeup. Contracting clones localized mainly to CM and EM when CD4+ and mainly to EMRA when CD8+.

Amplification by 5'RACE using constant-segment primers produced TCR alpha and TCR beta cDNA libraries that carried sample barcodes and UMIs. MiXCR was run by TCRdb on the 5' RACE reads, yielding one entry per CDR3 protein. The repertoire has hundreds of thousands of distinct CDR3 sequences, around 17% of them found once; the top ten carry around 12%. Sequenced input: PBMCs or a T cell subset sorted from them (not recorded which). The clonotype was recovered from an adult woman who had mild COVID-19 (a few samples of this study predate the infection). Cell type and time point are not known. The J gene is TRBJ1-1, the V gene TRBV11-3, with D tentatively TRBD1 (6 bases). The CDR3 loop reads CASSLGGYKAFF. DNA of the CDR3: TGTGCCAGCAGCCTGGGGGGCTACAAAGCTTTCTTT.